This TCR beta chain emerged from a study of beta chain features in type 1 diabetes. The entirety of the isolated RNA underwent reverse transcription, so expressed TCRB transcripts were sequenced. Approximately 3.4 million reads, on average, came from each naive, central memory and regulatory T cell sample. The assay was immunoSEQ multiplex PCR, and TCRdb's table has in-frame clones only and misses some. The sample consists of 300,000 to 350,000 clones, about 13% of them appearing once. Study results and caveats: Among patients with Type 1 diabetes, TCRB CDR3s were moderately but significantly shorter in every one of the four CD4+ subsets.

Note on this clone: Its target is unknown.

The sequencing input was naive CD4+ T cells from blood. The origin of this receptor is a woman under 30 with type 1 diabetes.

CDR3 sequence reads: CASSLLLAGGPGDTQYF. The CDR3 DNA follows: TGTGCCAGCAGCTTACTCTTAGCGGGAGGGCCTGGAGATACGCAGTATTTT. This chain links TRBV7-9 with TRBJ2-3, with TRBD2 identical over 11 bases. J lost 5 bases, V lost 2 bases, and 9 bases had no gene match. The CDR3 is 17 residues long. Germline V CDR1 and CDR2: SEHNR, FQNEAQ (reference sequence).